This TCR beta chain was captured in a study of Ad26.COV2.S vaccination and SARS-CoV-2 variants. Study overall: Ad26.COV2.S shots went into the muscle once or twice, 56 days apart. Notes on the study in general: The authors reported substantial breadth in spike-specific CD8+ and CD4+ T cell responses after vaccination.

CDR3 size: 14 residues. V trimming: 8 bases; J trimming: 1 base; junction bases outside the gene matches: 5. Per the germline V gene, CDR1 is WSHSY and CDR2 is SAAADI. On this clone: The antigen remains undetermined.

The repertoire was sequenced with immunoSEQ multiplex PCR; TCRdb's copy has only in-frame clones and lacks some. The data show around 340,000 clones, with approximately 86% seen just once and roughly 10% held by the top ten. Treatment indicated: roughly 20 received Ad26.COV2.S at low or high dose, single or two shots; several received placebo; per-sample allocation not given. Samples came from day 63 after the first vaccine or placebo injection. SARS-CoV-2 spike from the Wuhan strain was encoded by the vaccine, an Ad26 vector. The sequence was obtained from a person between 18 and 65 years old who received the Ad26.COV2.S COVID-19 vaccine or a placebo. The V and J genes are TRBV10-2 and TRBJ1-2; TRBD1 aligns across 9 bases. The sequencing used peripheral blood, collected in a trial of Ad26.COV2.S vaccine versus placebo. The CDR3 sequence: CASQRGQGNYGYTF. In nucleotides, the CDR3 is TGCGCCAGCCAACGGGGACAGGGTAACTATGGCTACACCTTC.